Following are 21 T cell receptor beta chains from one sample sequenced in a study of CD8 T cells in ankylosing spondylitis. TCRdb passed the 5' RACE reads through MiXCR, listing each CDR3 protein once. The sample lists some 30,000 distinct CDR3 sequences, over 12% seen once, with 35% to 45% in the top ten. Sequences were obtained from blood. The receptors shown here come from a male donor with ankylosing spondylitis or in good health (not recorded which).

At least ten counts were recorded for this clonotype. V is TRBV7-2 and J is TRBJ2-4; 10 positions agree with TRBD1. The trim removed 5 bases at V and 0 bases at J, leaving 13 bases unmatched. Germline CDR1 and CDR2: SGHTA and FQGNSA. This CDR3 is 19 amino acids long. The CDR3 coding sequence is TGTGCCAGCAGCAACGCCGGGACAGGGGTACACCTAGCCAAAAACATTCAGTACTTC. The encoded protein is CASSNAGTGVHLAKNIQYF.

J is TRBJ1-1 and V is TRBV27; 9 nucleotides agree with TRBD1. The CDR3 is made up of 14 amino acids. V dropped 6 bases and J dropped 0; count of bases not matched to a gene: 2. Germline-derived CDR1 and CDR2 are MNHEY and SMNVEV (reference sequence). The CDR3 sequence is CASSWDRVNTEAFF. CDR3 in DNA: TGTGCCAGCAGCTGGGACAGGGTGAACACTGAAGCTTTCTTT.

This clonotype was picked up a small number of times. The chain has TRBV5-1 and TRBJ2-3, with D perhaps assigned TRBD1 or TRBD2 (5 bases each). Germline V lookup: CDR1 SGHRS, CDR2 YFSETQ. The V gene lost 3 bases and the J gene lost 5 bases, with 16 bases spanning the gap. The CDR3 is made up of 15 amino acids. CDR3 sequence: CASSSILGAKDTQYF. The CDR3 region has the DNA TGCGCCAGCAGCTCCATTCTCGGGGCCAAAGATACGCAGTATTTT.

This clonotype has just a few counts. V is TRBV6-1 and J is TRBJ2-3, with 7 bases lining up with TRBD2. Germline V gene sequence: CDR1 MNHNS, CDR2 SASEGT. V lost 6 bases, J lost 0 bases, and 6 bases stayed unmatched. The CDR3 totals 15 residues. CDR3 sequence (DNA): TGTGCCAGCAGACCAGGACTAGGGAGCACAGATACGCAGTATTTT. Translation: CASRPGLGSTDTQYF.

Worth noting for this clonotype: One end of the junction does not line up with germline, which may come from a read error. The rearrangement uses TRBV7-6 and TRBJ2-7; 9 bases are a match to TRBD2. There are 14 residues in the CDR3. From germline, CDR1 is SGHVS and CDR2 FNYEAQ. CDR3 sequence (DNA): TGTGCCAACAGCCCCGGACTAGCGAGCTACGAGCAGTACTTC. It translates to CANSPGLASYEQYF.

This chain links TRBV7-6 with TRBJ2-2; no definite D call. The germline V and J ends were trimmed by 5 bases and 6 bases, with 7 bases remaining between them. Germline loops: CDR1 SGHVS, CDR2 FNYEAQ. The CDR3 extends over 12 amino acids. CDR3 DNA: TGTGCCAGCAGCCCCCACGCCGGGGAGCTGTTTTTT. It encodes CASSPHAGELFF.

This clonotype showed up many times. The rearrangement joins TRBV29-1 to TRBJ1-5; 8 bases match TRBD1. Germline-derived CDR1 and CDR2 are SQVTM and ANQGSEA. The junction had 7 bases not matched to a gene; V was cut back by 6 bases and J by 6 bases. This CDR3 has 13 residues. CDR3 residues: CSVGQGALQPQHF. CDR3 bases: TGCAGCGTCGGACAGGGCGCTCTTCAGCCCCAGCATTTT.

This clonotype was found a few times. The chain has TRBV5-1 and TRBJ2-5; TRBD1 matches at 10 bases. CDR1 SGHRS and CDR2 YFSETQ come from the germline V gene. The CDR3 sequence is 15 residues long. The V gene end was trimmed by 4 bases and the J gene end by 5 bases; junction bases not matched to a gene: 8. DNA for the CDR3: TGCGCCAGCAGCGGGCCGGGACAGGGGATGGAGACCCAGTACTTC. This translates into CASSGPGQGMETQYF.

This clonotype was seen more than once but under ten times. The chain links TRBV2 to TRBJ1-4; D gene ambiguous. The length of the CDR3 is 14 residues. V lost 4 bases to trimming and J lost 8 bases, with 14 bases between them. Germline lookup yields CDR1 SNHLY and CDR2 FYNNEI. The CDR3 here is CASSAGVGLEKLFF. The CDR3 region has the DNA TGTGCCAGCAGTGCGGGCGTCGGCTTGGAAAAACTGTTTTTT.

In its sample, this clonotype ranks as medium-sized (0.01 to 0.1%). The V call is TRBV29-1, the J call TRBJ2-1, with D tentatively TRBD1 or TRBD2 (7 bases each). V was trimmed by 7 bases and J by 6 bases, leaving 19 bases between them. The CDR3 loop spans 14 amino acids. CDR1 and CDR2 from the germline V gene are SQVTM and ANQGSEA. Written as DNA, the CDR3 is TGCAGCGCCCCTAGGACAGGCGGGAGCAATGAGCAGTTCTTC. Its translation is CSAPRTGGSNEQFF.

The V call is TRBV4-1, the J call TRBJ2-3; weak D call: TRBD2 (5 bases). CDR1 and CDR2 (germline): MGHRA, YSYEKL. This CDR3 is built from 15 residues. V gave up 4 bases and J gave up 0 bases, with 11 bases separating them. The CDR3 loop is CASSPRETSTDTQYF. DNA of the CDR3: TGCGCCAGCAGCCCGAGGGAGACTAGCACAGATACGCAGTATTTT.

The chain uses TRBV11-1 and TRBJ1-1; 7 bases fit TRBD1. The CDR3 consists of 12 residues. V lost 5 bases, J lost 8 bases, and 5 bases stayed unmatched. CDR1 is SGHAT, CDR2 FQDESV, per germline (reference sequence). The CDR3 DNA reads TGTGCCAGCAGCCCTCAGGACAGGGAAGCTTTCTTT. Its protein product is CASSPQDREAFF.

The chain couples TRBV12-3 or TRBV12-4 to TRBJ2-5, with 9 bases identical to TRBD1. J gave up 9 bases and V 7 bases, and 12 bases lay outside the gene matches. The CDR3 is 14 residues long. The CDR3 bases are TGTGCCAGCACCGAAACAGGGGGCGAGAAGGCCCAGTACTTC. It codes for CASTETGGEKAQYF.

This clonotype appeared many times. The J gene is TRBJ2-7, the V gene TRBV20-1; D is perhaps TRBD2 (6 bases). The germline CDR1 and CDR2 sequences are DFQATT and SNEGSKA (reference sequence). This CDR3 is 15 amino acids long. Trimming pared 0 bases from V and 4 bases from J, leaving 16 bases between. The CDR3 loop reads CSARDNRGGAYEQYF. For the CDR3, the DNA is TGCAGTGCTAGAGACAATCGTGGCGGGGCGTACGAGCAGTACTTC.

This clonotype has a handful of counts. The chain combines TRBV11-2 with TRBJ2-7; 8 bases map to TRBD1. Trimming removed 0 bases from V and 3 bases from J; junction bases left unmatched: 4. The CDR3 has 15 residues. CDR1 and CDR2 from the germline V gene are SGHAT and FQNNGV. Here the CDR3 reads CASSLDGQGFYEQYV. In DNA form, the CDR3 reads TGTGCCAGCAGCTTAGACGGACAGGGTTTCTACGAGCAGTACGTC.

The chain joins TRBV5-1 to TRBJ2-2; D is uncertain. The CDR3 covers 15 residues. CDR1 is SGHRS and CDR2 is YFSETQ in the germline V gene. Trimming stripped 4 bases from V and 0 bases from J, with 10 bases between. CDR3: CASSPAFANTGELFF. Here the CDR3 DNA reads TGCGCCAGCAGCCCTGCATTCGCGAACACCGGGGAGCTGTTTTTT.

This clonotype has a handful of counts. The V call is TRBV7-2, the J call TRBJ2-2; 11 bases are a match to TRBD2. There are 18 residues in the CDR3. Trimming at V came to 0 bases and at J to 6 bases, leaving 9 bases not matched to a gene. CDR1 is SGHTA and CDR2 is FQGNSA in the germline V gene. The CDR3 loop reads CASSLAASGGKLAGELFF. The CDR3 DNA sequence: TGTGCCAGCAGCTTAGCGGCTAGCGGGGGGAAATTGGCCGGGGAGCTGTTTTTT.

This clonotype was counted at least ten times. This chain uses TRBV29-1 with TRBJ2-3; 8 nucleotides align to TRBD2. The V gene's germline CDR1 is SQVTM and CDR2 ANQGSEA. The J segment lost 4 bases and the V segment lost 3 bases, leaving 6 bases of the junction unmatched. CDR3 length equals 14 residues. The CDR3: CSVESGSVADTQYF. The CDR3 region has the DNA TGCAGCGTTGAGAGCGGGAGTGTGGCAGATACGCAGTATTTT.

The CDR3 here is CASSSRTPGQGRNEQFF. CDR3 nucleotide sequence: TGTGCCAGCAGCTCCCGAACCCCCGGACAGGGCCGCAATGAGCAGTTCTTC. V usage is TRBV7-2 and J usage is TRBJ2-1, with 8 bases lining up with TRBD1. Unmatched junction bases numbered 14, after V lost 4 bases and J lost 6 bases. Per germline, CDR1 SGHTA and CDR2 FQGNSA. CDR3 size: 17 residues.

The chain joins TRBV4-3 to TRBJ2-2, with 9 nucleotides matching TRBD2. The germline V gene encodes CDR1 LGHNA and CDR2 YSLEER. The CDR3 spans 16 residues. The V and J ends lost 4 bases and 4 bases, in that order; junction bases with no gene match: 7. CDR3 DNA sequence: TGCGCCAGCAGCCGCAATAGCGGGAGATCCACCGGGGAGCTGTTTTTT. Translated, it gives CASSRNSGRSTGELFF.

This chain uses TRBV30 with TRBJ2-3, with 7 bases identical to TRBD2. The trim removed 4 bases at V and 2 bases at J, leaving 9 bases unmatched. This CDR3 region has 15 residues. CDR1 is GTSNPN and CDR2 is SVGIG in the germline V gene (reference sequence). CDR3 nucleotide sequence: TGTGCCTGGACCTTAGAGACTAGCACCACAGATACGCAGTATTTT. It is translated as CAWTLETSTTDTQYF. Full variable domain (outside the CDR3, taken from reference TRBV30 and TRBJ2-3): SQTIHQWPATLVQPVGSPLSLECTVEGTSNPNLYWYRQAAGRGLQLLFYSVGIGQISSEVPQNLSASRPQDRQFILSSKKLLLSDSGFYLCAWTLETSTTDTQYFGPGTRLTVL.